This passage covers 23 T cell receptor beta chains from one sample sequenced in a study of neoadjuvant anti-PD-1 for oral cavity cancer. The repertoire was sequenced with immunoSEQ multiplex PCR; TCRdb's copy has only in-frame clones and lacks some. In the table there are around 6,200 clones, approximately 69% of which are singletons. Specimen: PBMCs, collected before nivolumab (anti-PD-1) treatment. Every receptor here comes from a person aged 35 to 85 with oral cavity squamous cell carcinoma.

The chain joins TRBV5-3 to TRBJ2-7, with TRBD1 matching over 7 bases. TRBV5-3 is noted as an ORF with a role that remains uncertain. The CDR3 has 19 residues. With 0 bases clipped from V and 3 bases from J, the junction kept 18 bases outside the gene matches. The CDR3 loop reads CARSLVWQGVLDTVYEQYF. The DNA of the CDR3 is TGTGCCAGAAGCTTGGTCTGGCAGGGGGTTTTAGATACAGTCTACGAGCAGTACTTC.

The chain joins TRBV21-1 to TRBJ2-7. TRBV21-1 is designated a pseudogene. The CDR3 spans 19 residues. CDR3 in amino acids: CASSKERPGWISKEGEQYF. The CDR3 DNA is TGTGCCAGCAGCAAAGAAAGGCCAGGGTGGATATCGAAAGAGGGCGAGCAGTACTTC.

This clone was seen only a few times. The genes are TRBV5-4 and TRBJ1-6; D is undetermined. V lost 1 base and J lost 4, with 9 bases in between. CDR1 is SGHNT and CDR2 is YYREEE in the germline V gene (reference sequence). This CDR3 has 15 amino acids. CDR3: CASSLTGQYNSPLHF. The CDR3 bases are TGTGCCAGCAGCTTGACCGGGCAGTATAATTCACCCCTCCACTTT.

This rearrangement joins TRBV28 to TRBJ2-7; 14 bases are shared with TRBD2. Germline trimming cut 6 bases from V and 0 bases from J; bases unmatched to any gene: 7. The germline V gene encodes CDR1 MDHEN and CDR2 SYDVKM. The CDR3 length is 17 residues. CDR3 sequence: CASSRGLAGGRSYEQYF. CDR3 DNA: TGTGCCAGCAGCCGAGGACTAGCGGGGGGTCGCTCCTACGAGCAGTACTTC.

The rearrangement links TRBV27 to TRBJ2-1, with 10 bases matching TRBD2. The CDR3 totals 17 residues. Unmatched junction bases numbered 13, after V lost 1 base and J lost 10 bases. Germline V gives CDR1 MNHEY, CDR2 SMNVEV (reference sequence). In DNA form, the CDR3 reads TGTGCCAGCAGTTTATTGGCGAAGCGGGGGGGGTCATGGGAGCAGTTCTTC. This translates into CASSLLAKRGGSWEQFF.

J is TRBJ2-3 and V is TRBV9, with 8 nucleotides matching TRBD2. Germline CDR1 SGDLS, CDR2 YYNGEE. The trim removed 0 bases at V and 1 base at J, leaving 1 base unmatched. CDR3 length: 15 residues. This CDR3 is CASSVAAGGTDTQYF. The DNA of the CDR3 is TGTGCCAGCAGCGTAGCAGCGGGGGGCACAGATACGCAGTATTTT.

This clone was found a few times. This chain links TRBV7-9 with TRBJ1-1, with D possibly TRBD1 on 5 matching bases. V dropped 1 base and J dropped 9 bases, with 9 bases sitting between them. The CDR3 is 12 residues long. CDR1 and CDR2 (germline): SEHNR, FQNEAQ (reference sequence). The CDR3 region has the DNA TGTGCCAGCAGCTTAGACGGGGGTAAAGCTTTCTTT. This encodes CASSLDGGKAFF.

The chain combines TRBV5-6 with TRBJ1-1; 8 bases match TRBD1. Germline values: CDR1 SGHDT, CDR2 YYEEEE. The CDR3 totals 16 residues. V trimming: 2 bases; J trimming: 5 bases; junction bases outside the gene matches: 11. CDR3 sequence reads: CASSLWDRPSGTEAFF. DNA of the CDR3: TGTGCCAGCAGCTTATGGGACAGGCCCAGCGGTACTGAAGCTTTCTTT.

This clone was recorded only once. The J gene is TRBJ2-5, the V gene TRBV6-5; tentative D call: TRBD2 (7 bases). The CDR3 loop spans 15 amino acids. V shed 7 bases and J shed 4 bases, with 19 bases lying between them. Germline loops: CDR1 MNHEY, CDR2 SVGAGI. CDR3 amino acids: CASTLGGGWGETQYF. The CDR3 DNA sequence: TGTGCCAGCACCTTAGGGGGGGGTTGGGGAGAGACCCAGTACTTC.

This rearrangement joins TRBV10-3 to TRBJ2-6; tentatively, D is TRBD1 or TRBD2 (5 bases each). The germline gives CDR1 ENHRY, CDR2 SYGVKD. The length of the CDR3 is 14 residues. Trimming took 6 bases from V and 2 from J, leaving 8 bases between them. The CDR3 nucleotides read TGTGCCATCAGCCGAGGGGCTGGGGCCAACGTCCTGACTTTC. It translates to CAISRGAGANVLTF.

V and J are TRBV6-6 and TRBJ2-7, with D perhaps TRBD2 (6 bases). Trimming pared 2 bases from V and 6 bases from J, leaving 11 bases between. CDR1 is MNHNY, CDR2 SVGAGI, per germline (reference sequence). The CDR3 covers 13 residues. In DNA form, the CDR3 reads TGTGCCAGCAGTTACAAAATCGGGGGCGAGCAGTACTTC. It yields the protein CASSYKIGGEQYF.

CDR3 DNA: TGCGCCAGCAGCTTGAACGTCAGGGCCGCATCCTACGAGCAGTACTTC. Translated: CASSLNVRAASYEQYF. The chain employs TRBV5-1 and TRBJ2-7; possible D gene TRBD1, 5 bases. Germline-derived CDR1 and CDR2 are SGHRS and YFSETQ. The V end was cut by 1 base, the J end by 1 base, with 15 bases between. The CDR3 has 16 residues. The variable domain in full, completed from reference TRBV5-1 and TRBJ2-7, reads KAGVTQTPRYLIKTRGQQVTLSCSPISGHRSVSWYQQTPGQGLQFLFEYFSETQRNKGNFPGRFSGRQFSNSRSEMNVSTLELGDSALYLCASSLNVRAASYEQYFGPGTRLTVT.

This chain joins TRBV18 and TRBJ1-6, with D unclear. Germline V gene data show CDR1 as KGHSH and CDR2 as LQKENI. Trimming removed 5 bases at V and 1 base at J, with 9 bases between. The CDR3 has 15 residues. The CDR3 protein is CASSAAGSYNSPLHF. The CDR3, as DNA: TGTGCCAGCTCAGCGGCCGGTTCCTATAATTCACCCCTCCACTTT.

The J gene is TRBJ2-5, the V gene TRBV7-8; 12 bases align to TRBD2. Germline CDR1 SGHVS, CDR2 FQNEAQ. The CDR3 is 14 residues long. J lost 5 bases, V lost 2 bases, and 0 bases had no gene match. As DNA, the CDR3 is TGTGCCAGCAGCTTAACTAGCGGGGGGGAGACCCAGTACTTC. Translated: CASSLTSGGETQYF.

CDR3 sequence reads: CASSQGLAGGIDTQYF. CDR3 DNA sequence: TGCGCCAGCAGCCAAGGACTAGCGGGGGGGATAGATACGCAGTATTTT. The rearrangement links TRBV4-3 to TRBJ2-3; 14 positions agree with TRBD2. Germline V gene lookup returns CDR1 LGHNA and CDR2 YSLEER. CDR3 length: 16 amino acids. V shed 1 base, J shed 5 bases, and the junction held 2 bases outside the gene matches.

The chain is built from TRBV6-6 and TRBJ1-4; D is ambiguous. The germline gives CDR1 MNHNY, CDR2 SVGAGI (reference sequence). V shed 11 bases and J shed 5 bases, with 18 bases lying between them. The CDR3 runs to 14 residues. CDR3 coding DNA: TGTGCCGGGAGAGTTGGCCTGGCCAATGAAAAACTGTTTTTT. Its protein is CAGRVGLANEKLFF.

The chain recombines TRBV6-1 with TRBJ1-5; D is undetermined. The CDR3 runs to 16 residues. Trimming cost V 4 bases and J 1 base, with 14 bases left between them. Per the germline V gene, CDR1 is MNHNS and CDR2 is SASEGT. The CDR3: CASSGWTDGSNQPQHF. The CDR3 DNA is TGTGCCAGCAGTGGTTGGACGGATGGGAGCAATCAGCCCCAGCATTTT.

The rearrangement joins TRBV29-1 to TRBJ2-2; possible D gene TRBD2, 6 bases. Germline CDR1 and CDR2: SQVTM and ANQGSEA. This CDR3 is built from 16 residues. Between the trimmed V and J ends, which lost 2 bases and 0 bases, there was a span of 13 bases. CDR3 protein: CSVERDGGTNTGELFF. CDR3 bases: TGCAGCGTTGAAAGGGATGGCGGGACGAACACCGGGGAGCTGTTTTTT.

This clone appeared a single time. The V and J genes are TRBV30 and TRBJ1-1, with a tentative D call TRBD1 (5 bases). This CDR3 is 14 amino acids long. V was trimmed by 7 bases and J by 0 bases, leaving 15 bases between them. Per germline, CDR1 GTSNPN and CDR2 SVGIG (reference sequence). The CDR3 DNA reads as TGTGCCTTCGTCCGGGACGGAATGAACACTGAAGCTTTCTTT. Translating gives CAFVRDGMNTEAFF.

This sequence joins TRBV11-3 and TRBJ2-5; 9 bases line up with TRBD2. Germline V lookup: CDR1 SGHNT, CDR2 YENEEA. V trimming: 5 bases; J trimming: 5 bases; junction bases outside the gene matches: 6. CDR3 size: 14 residues. CDR3 sequence (DNA): TGTGCCAGCAGCCGCGGGGGGGCCTTCGAGACCCAGTACTTC. This translates into CASSRGGAFETQYF.

This clone has just a few counts. The V call is TRBV29-1, the J call TRBJ1-1; D uncertain. Trimming removed 0 bases from V and 6 bases from J, with 8 bases in between. The CDR3 totals 12 residues. Germline lookup yields CDR1 SQVTM and CDR2 ANQGSEA. CDR3 DNA sequence: TGCAGCGTTGAAGAGAACGAAGCTGAAGCTTTCTTT. This translates into CSVEENEAEAFF.

The chain combines TRBV5-1 with TRBJ2-3; 8 bases align to TRBD2. This CDR3 region has 15 residues. Per germline, CDR1 SGHRS and CDR2 YFSETQ. Trimming cost V 5 bases and J 0 bases; bases outside gene matches: 5. CDR3 amino acids: CASRQLAASTDTQYF. The CDR3 DNA reads TGCGCCAGCAGGCAACTAGCGGCTAGCACAGATACGCAGTATTTT.

J is TRBJ2-3 and V is TRBV2, with D uncertain. This CDR3 spans 13 amino acids. V lost 0 bases, J lost 5 bases, and 6 bases lay in between. CDR1 and CDR2 from the germline V gene are SNHLY and FYNNEI. In DNA, the CDR3 is TGTGCCAGCAGTGAAGCCAAGTTAGATACGCAGTATTTT. Translation gives CASSEAKLDTQYF.